Below, 30 T cell receptor beta chains from the same sample are listed, as sequenced in a study of T cells expressing NK-cell markers. TCRdb reprocessed the 5' RACE reads and keeps a single row for each CDR3 protein, giving no DNA. The table for this sample gives about 30,000 distinct CDR3 sequences. The sample taken for sequencing was blood T cells: a sorted CD56 or NKG2C T cell subset, CD4+ or CD8+ T cells, or bulk PBMC T cells (not recorded which). Every receptor here comes from a woman between 18 and 69 years old in good health.

The chain combines TRBV5-1 with TRBJ2-1; without DNA, the TCRdb call of TRBD2 cannot be checked. This CDR3 is 14 amino acids long. Germline V CDR1 and CDR2: SGHRS, YFSETQ. The CDR3 region is CASSLASGNNEQFF.

This sequence joins TRBV6-1 and TRBJ1-2. The CDR3 sequence is 14 residues long. The germline V gene encodes CDR1 MNHNS and CDR2 SASEGT. This CDR3 is CASSEEGTGYGYTF.

The genes are TRBV11-2 and TRBJ2-1; lacking DNA, the TRBD1 call made by TCRdb goes unchecked. In germline, CDR1 is SGHAT, CDR2 FQNNGV. This CDR3 region has 16 residues. The CDR3 is CASSLRGAGVGNEQFF.

The chain joins TRBV27 to TRBJ1-2. Germline lookup yields CDR1 MNHEY and CDR2 SMNVEV (reference sequence). This CDR3 spans 13 amino acids. The CDR3 loop is CASMGRANYGYTF.

This chain links TRBV7-9 with TRBJ2-3; the D call of TRBD1 rests on TCRdb alone, since no DNA is present to check it. Germline assignment: CDR1 SEHNR and CDR2 FQNEAQ (reference sequence). This CDR3 is built from 11 residues. This chain's CDR3 is CASSWDVPQYF.

The chain couples TRBV7-9 to TRBJ2-7; TCRdb designates TRBD1, a call that cannot be tested without DNA. This CDR3 spans 16 amino acids. In germline, CDR1 is SEHNR, CDR2 FQNEAQ (reference sequence). This CDR3 reads CASSPPHPGGSYEQYF.

The chain uses TRBV7-9 and TRBJ1-1. Germline CDR1 reads SEHNR; CDR2 reads FQNEAQ (reference sequence). This CDR3 comprises 15 residues. The CDR3 reads CASSPPPMADTEAFF.

The chain has TRBV3-1 and TRBJ2-7; TCRdb returns TRBD1, unconfirmable since there is no DNA. This CDR3 has 16 residues. Germline CDR1 and CDR2: LGHDT and YNNKEL (reference sequence). CDR3 region: CASSQDEQVFSYEQYF.

The J gene is TRBJ2-5, the V gene TRBV18; lacking DNA, the TRBD1 call made by TCRdb goes unchecked. The CDR3 runs to 15 residues. Germline CDR1 is KGHSH and CDR2 is LQKENI. The CDR3 sequence: CASSHPPDREETQYF.

The chain couples TRBV6-1 to TRBJ1-2; the TCRdb call, TRBD1, lacks DNA for checking. This CDR3 is 14 amino acids long. Germline CDR1 reads MNHNS; CDR2 reads SASEGT. CDR3 region: CASSEAEGVGGYTF.

The chain uses TRBV7-2 and TRBJ2-7; the D call from TCRdb, TRBD2, cannot be confirmed without DNA. The germline CDR1 and CDR2 sequences are SGHTA and FQGNSA. This CDR3 is built from 16 residues. CDR3 loop: CASSPEGRDGTYEQYF.

The V call is TRBV27, the J call TRBJ2-7; TCRdb picks TRBD1, but there is no DNA to check that call. The CDR3 is made up of 14 amino acids. Germline CDR1 reads MNHEY; CDR2 reads SMNVEV (reference sequence). The CDR3 reads CASSRRTGSLLEYF.

J is TRBJ1-2 and V is TRBV20-1. CDR1 and CDR2 from the germline V gene are DFQATT and SNEGSKA (reference sequence). The CDR3 is 13 amino acids. CDR3 loop: CSASHRVLYGYTF.

The V and J genes are TRBV2 and TRBJ2-1; the D call of TRBD2 rests on TCRdb alone, since no DNA is present to check it. Germline V CDR1 and CDR2: SNHLY, FYNNEI. This CDR3 region has 16 residues. The CDR3 sequence: CASNAPEGGPYNEQFF. Filled out from reference TRBV2 and TRBJ2-1, the complete variable domain reads EPEVTQTPSHQVTQMGQEVILRCVPISNHLYFYWYRQILGQKVEFLVSFYNNEISEKSEIFDDQFSVERPDGSNFTLKIRSTKLEDSAMYFCASNAPEGGPYNEQFFGPGTRLTVL.

By frequency, this clonotype registers medium-sized. This chain links TRBV9 with TRBJ2-1; TCRdb lists TRBD1, though no DNA is available to test this call. The germline V gene encodes CDR1 SGDLS and CDR2 YYNGEE. This CDR3 region has 16 residues. The CDR3 protein is CASSPLGVQGHNEQFF.

The J gene is TRBJ2-7, the V gene TRBV6-5; there is no DNA to check the TCRdb D call of TRBD1. The CDR3 runs to 13 residues. Looked up from germline, CDR1 is MNHEY and CDR2 is SVGAGI. The CDR3 here is CASSYPGAYEQYF.

The chain carries TRBV28 and TRBJ2-3; TCRdb names TRBD2, which stays unverified in the absence of DNA. The CDR3 length is 15 residues. The germline V gene has CDR1 MDHEN and CDR2 SYDVKM. The CDR3 loop is CASSFSEGMADTQYF.

This rearrangement joins TRBV27 to TRBJ2-7; as DNA is missing, the TRBD1 call by TCRdb cannot be tested. This CDR3 contains 13 residues. CDR1 and CDR2 from the germline V gene are MNHEY and SMNVEV (reference sequence). The CDR3 protein is CASSWDRGSEQYF.

The J gene is TRBJ2-7, the V gene TRBV4-2; the D call from TCRdb, TRBD1, cannot be confirmed without DNA. This CDR3 contains 13 residues. CDR1 LGHNA and CDR2 YNFKEQ come from the germline V gene. CDR3 sequence reads: CASSQGGSYEQYF.

The chain couples TRBV20-1 to TRBJ2-4; TCRdb selects TRBD1, and the lack of DNA leaves this call unchecked. CDR3 length: 17 residues. The germline V gene has CDR1 DFQATT and CDR2 SNEGSKA (reference sequence). The CDR3 loop is CSAREGNGGLAKNIQYF.

The rearrangement uses TRBV7-8 and TRBJ2-2; TCRdb indicates TRBD1, and absent DNA this call remains unverified. This CDR3 contains 16 residues. Germline V gives CDR1 SGHVS, CDR2 FQNEAQ. CDR3 loop: CASSLIQGDGTGELFF.

The CDR3 spells CASSLGIRQVLNEQFF. This chain connects TRBV27 to TRBJ2-1; the TRBD1 assignment by TCRdb is unverifiable without DNA. CDR1 MNHEY and CDR2 SMNVEV come from the germline V gene (reference sequence). The CDR3 totals 16 residues.

The V and J genes are TRBV9 and TRBJ1-2; TCRdb proposes TRBD1, but this gene call is untestable without DNA. Germline V gene sequence: CDR1 SGDLS, CDR2 YYNGEE. The CDR3 loop spans 15 amino acids. CDR3 loop: CASSVGSDPFYGYTF.

The chain is built from TRBV6-5 and TRBJ2-3; the D gene TCRdb calls, TRBD1, cannot be checked with no DNA. CDR1 MNHEY and CDR2 SVGAGI come from the germline V gene. This CDR3 comprises 16 residues. CDR3 sequence: CASSYPKGEGPDTQYF.

The V call is TRBV27, the J call TRBJ2-1; TCRdb calls TRBD2, which cannot be checked without DNA. This CDR3 has 20 amino acids. Germline CDR1 reads MNHEY; CDR2 reads SMNVEV (reference sequence). The CDR3 sequence is CASSLSMAGILSGRINEQFF.

The CDR3 sequence: CAISAPQTGASTYEQYF. The V call is TRBV10-3, the J call TRBJ2-7; lacking DNA, the TRBD1 call made by TCRdb goes unchecked. The germline gives CDR1 ENHRY, CDR2 SYGVKD. This CDR3 comprises 17 residues.

The J gene is TRBJ2-7, the V gene TRBV11-1; absent DNA, TCRdb's TRBD1 call cannot be checked. CDR1 and CDR2 (germline): SGHAT, FQDESV (reference sequence). The CDR3 length is 16 residues. CDR3 protein: CASSYPPGQGLGEQYF.

The CDR3 is CATEECRDSDNEQFF. The chain uses TRBV6-4 and TRBJ2-1; TCRdb's D gene call, TRBD2, goes unchecked for lack of DNA. This CDR3 has 15 amino acids. Germline CDR1 reads MRHNA; CDR2 reads SNTAGT.

This sequence joins TRBV10-2 and TRBJ2-7; TCRdb gives TRBD2 as the D gene, but with no DNA this cannot be confirmed. The CDR3 loop spans 12 amino acids. CDR1 and CDR2 (germline): WSHSY, SAAADI. The CDR3 here is CASSDDGREQYF.

V usage is TRBV7-8 and J usage is TRBJ2-1; TCRdb reports TRBD2, a call that lacks DNA to check it against. CDR3 length: 13 residues. Germline V gives CDR1 SGHVS, CDR2 FQNEAQ. CDR3 region: CASSLPGLAEQFF.